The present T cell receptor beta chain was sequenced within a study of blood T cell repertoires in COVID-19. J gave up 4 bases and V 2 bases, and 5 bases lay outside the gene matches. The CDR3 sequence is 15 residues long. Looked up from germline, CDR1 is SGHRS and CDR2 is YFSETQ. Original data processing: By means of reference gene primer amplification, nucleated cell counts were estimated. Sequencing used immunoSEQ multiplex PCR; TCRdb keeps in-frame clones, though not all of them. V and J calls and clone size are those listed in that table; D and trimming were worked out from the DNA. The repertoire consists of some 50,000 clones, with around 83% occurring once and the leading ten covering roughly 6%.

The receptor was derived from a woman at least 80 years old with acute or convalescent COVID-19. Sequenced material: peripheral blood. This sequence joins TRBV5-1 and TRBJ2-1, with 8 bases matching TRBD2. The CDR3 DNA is TGCGCCAGCAGCTTAGCGGGGGCCCAATACAATGAGCAGTTCTTC. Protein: CASSLAGAQYNEQFF.